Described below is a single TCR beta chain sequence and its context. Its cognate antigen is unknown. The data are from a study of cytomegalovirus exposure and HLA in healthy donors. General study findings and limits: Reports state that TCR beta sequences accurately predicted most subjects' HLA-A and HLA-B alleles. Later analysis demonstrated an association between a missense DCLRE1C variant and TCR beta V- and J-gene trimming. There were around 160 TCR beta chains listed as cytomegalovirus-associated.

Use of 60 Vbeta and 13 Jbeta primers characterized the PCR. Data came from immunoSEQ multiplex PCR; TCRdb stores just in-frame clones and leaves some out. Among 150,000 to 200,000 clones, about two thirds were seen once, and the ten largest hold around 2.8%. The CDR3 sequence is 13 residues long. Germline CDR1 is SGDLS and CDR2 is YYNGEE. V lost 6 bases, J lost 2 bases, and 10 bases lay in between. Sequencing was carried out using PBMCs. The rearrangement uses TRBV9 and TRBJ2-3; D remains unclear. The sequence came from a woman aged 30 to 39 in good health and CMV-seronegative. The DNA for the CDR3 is TGTGCCAGCACCCCAGACTCCACAGATACGCAGTATTTT. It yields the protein CASTPDSTDTQYF.